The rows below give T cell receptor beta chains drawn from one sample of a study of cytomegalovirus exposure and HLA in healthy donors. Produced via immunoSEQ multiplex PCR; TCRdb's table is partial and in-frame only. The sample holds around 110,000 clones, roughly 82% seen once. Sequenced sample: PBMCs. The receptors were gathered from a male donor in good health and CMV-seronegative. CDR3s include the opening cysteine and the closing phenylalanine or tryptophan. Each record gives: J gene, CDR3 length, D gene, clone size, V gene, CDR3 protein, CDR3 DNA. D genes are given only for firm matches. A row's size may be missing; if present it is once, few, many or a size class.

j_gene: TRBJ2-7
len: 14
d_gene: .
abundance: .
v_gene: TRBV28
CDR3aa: CASSWIDRSYEQYF
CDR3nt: TGTGCCAGCAGTTGGATCGACAGGTCCTACGAGCAGTACTTC

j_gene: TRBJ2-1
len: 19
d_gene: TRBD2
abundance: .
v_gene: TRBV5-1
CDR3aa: CASSKGLAGSRYSYNEQFF
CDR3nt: TGCGCCAGCAGCAAGGGACTAGCGGGCTCCCGTTACTCCTACAATGAGCAGTTCTTC

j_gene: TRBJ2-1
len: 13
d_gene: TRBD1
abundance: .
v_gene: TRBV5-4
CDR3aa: CASSFGQGYEQFF
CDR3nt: TGTGCCAGCAGCTTCGGACAGGGCTATGAGCAGTTCTTC

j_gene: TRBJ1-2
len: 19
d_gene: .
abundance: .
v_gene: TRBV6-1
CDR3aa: CASSELTGIPLTLNYGYTF
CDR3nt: TGTGCCAGCAGTGAACTTACCGGGATCCCCTTGACCCTTAACTATGGCTACACCTTC

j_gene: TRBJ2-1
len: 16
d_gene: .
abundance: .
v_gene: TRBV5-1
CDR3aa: CASSLEGDSEYNEQFF
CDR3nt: TGCGCCAGCAGCTTGGAGGGGGATAGCGAGTACAATGAGCAGTTCTTC

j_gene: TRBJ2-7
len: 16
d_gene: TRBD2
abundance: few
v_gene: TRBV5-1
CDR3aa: CASSLAPSGALGEQYF
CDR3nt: TGCGCCAGCAGCTTAGCACCTAGCGGAGCCCTGGGGGAGCAGTACTTC

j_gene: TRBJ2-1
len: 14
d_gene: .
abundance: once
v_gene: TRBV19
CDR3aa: CASSVMGAYNEQFF
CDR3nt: TGTGCCAGTAGTGTAATGGGCGCCTACAATGAGCAGTTCTTC

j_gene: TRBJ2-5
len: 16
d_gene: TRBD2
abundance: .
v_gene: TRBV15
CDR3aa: CATSKRTSGSPETQYF
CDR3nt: TGTGCCACCAGCAAAAGGACTAGCGGGAGTCCCGAGACCCAGTACTTC

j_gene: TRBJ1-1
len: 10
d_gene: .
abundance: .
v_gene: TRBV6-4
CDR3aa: CADSLLQAFF
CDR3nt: TGTGCCGACAGCCTTCTACAAGCTTTCTTT

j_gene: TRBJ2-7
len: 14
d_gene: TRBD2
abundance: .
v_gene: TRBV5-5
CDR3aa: CASSSRTRPYEQYF
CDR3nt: TGTGCCAGCAGCTCGAGGACTAGGCCCTACGAGCAGTACTTC

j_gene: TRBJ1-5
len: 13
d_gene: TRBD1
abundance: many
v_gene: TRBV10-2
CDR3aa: CASTGGNNQPQHF
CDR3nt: TGCGCCAGCACAGGGGGGAACAATCAGCCCCAGCATTTT

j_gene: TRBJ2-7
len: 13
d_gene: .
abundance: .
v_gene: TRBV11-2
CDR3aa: CASSLDRVYEQYF
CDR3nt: TGTGCCAGCAGCTTAGATCGGGTCTACGAGCAGTACTTC

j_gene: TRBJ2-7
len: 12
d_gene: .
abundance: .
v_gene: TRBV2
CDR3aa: CASRGGSYEQYF
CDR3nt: TGTGCCAGCAGGGGGGGTTCCTACGAGCAGTACTTC

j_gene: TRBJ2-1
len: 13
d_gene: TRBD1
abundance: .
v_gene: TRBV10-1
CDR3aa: CASRGQGQGEQFF
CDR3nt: TGCGCCAGCAGGGGACAGGGGCAGGGTGAGCAGTTCTTC

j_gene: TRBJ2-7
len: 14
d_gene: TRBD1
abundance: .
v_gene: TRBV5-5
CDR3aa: CASSFRDRVYEQYF
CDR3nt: TGTGCCAGCAGCTTCCGGGACAGGGTCTACGAGCAGTACTTC

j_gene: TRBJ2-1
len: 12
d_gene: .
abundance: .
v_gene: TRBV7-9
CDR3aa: CASSLDAVEQFF
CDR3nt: TGTGCCAGCAGCTTAGACGCGGTTGAACAGTTCTTC

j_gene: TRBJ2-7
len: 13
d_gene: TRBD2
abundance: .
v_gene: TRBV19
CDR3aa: CASSTTSGLEQYF
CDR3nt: TGTGCCAGTAGTACGACTAGCGGGTTGGAGCAGTACTTC

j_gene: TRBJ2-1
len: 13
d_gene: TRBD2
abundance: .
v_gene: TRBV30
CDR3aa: CAWGLAGGGEQFF
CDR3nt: TGTGCCTGGGGGCTAGCGGGAGGCGGTGAGCAGTTCTTC

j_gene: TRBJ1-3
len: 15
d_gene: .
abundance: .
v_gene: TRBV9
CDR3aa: CASSPQLQGGSTIYF
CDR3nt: TGTGCCAGCAGCCCTCAACTCCAGGGAGGGAGCACCATATATTTT

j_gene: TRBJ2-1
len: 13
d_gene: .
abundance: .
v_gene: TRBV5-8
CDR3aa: CASSEPTGNEQFF
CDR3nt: TGTGCCAGCAGCGAACCTACAGGGAATGAGCAGTTCTTC

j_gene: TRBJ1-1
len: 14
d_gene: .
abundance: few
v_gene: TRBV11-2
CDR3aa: CASSPPGDGTEAFF
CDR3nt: TGTGCCAGCAGCCCCCCGGGAGACGGCACTGAAGCTTTCTTT

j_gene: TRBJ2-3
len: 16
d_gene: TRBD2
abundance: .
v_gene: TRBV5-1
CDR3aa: CASRTGTSGRTDTQYF
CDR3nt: TGCGCCAGCAGAACCGGGACTAGCGGGAGAACAGATACGCAGTATTTT

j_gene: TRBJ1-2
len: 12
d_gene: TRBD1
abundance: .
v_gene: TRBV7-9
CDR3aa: CASSRQGDGYTF
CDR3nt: TGTGCCAGCAGTAGACAGGGGGATGGCTACACCTTC

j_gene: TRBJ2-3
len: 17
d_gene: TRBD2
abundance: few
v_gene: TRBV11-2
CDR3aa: CASSPTRLAANTDTQYF
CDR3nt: TGTGCCAGCAGCCCCACAAGACTAGCGGCCAACACAGATACGCAGTATTTT

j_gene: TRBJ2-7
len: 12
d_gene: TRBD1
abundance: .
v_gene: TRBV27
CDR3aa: CASRDRVHEQYF
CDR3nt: TGTGCCAGCAGGGACAGGGTCCACGAGCAGTACTTC

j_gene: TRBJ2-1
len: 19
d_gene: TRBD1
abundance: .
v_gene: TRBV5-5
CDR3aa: CASSTLGTGGGKSYNEQFF
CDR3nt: TGTGCCAGCAGCACACTCGGGACAGGGGGCGGTAAATCCTACAATGAGCAGTTCTTC

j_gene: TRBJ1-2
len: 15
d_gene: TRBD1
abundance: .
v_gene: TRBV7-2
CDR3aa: CASSSPRDSNYGYTF
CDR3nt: TGTGCCAGCAGCTCCCCCCGGGACAGTAACTATGGCTACACCTTC

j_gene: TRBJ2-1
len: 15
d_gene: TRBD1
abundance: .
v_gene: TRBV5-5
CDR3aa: CASSTPGQGRDEQFF
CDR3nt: TGTGCCAGCAGCACACCGGGACAGGGGAGGGATGAGCAGTTCTTC

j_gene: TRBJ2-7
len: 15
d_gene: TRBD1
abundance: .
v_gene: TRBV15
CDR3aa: CATSRSGTGGYEQYF
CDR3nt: TGTGCCACCAGCAGATCCGGGACAGGGGGCTACGAGCAGTACTTC

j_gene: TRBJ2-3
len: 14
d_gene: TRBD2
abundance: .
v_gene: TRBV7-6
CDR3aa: CASKGLAGPGTQYF
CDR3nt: TGTGCCAGCAAAGGACTAGCGGGACCAGGTACGCAGTATTTT

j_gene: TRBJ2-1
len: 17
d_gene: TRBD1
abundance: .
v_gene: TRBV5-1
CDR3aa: CASSLEWRAGGNNEQFF
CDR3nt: TGCGCCAGCAGCTTGGAATGGCGGGCAGGGGGCAACAATGAGCAGTTCTTC

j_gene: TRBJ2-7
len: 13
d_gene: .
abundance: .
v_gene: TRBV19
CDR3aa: CASSRDTSYEQYF
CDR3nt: TGTGCCAGTAGTAGGGACACCTCCTACGAGCAGTACTTC

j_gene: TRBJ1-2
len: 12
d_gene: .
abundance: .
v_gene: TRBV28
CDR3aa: CASSSGIYGYTF
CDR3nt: TGTGCCAGCAGTTCAGGGATATATGGCTACACCTTC

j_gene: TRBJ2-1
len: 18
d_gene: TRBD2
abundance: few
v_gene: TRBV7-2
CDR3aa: CASSDAFLAGGAYNEQFF
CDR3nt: TGTGCCAGCAGCGACGCCTTTCTAGCGGGAGGGGCTTACAATGAGCAGTTCTTC

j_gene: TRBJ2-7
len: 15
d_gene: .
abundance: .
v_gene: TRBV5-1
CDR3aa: CASSLRRESAYEQYF
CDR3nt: TGCGCCAGCAGCTTGAGGAGGGAATCTGCCTACGAGCAGTACTTC

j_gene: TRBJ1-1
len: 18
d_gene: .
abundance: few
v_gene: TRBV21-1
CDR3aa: CASAITRGGGRAETEAFF
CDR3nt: TGTGCCAGCGCCATCACCCGCGGCGGGGGACGCGCCGAGACTGAAGCTTTCTTT

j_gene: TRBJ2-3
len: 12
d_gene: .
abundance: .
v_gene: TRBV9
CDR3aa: CASSVGGDTQYF
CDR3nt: TGTGCCAGCAGCGTAGGAGGGGATACGCAGTATTTT

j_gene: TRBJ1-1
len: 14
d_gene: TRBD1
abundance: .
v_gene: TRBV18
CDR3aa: CASSEGQGSTEAFF
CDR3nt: TGTGCCAGCTCAGAGGGACAGGGGAGCACTGAAGCTTTCTTT

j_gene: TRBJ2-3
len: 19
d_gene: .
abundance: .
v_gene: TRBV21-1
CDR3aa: CASSKGGTSGRTSTDTQYF
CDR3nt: TGTGCCAGCAGCAAAGGAGGTACTAGCGGGAGGACTAGCACAGATACGCAGTATTTT

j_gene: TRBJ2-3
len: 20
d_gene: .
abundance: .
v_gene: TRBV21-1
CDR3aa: CASSEKDRLEIVWGTDTQYF
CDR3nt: TGTGCCAGCAGCGAAAAAGACAGGCTGGAAATCGTCTGGGGCACAGATACGCAGTATTTT

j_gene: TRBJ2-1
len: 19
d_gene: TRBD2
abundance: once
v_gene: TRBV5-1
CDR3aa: CASSWTSGRAISSYNEQFF
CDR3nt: TGCGCCAGCAGCTGGACTAGCGGGAGGGCGATTAGCTCCTACAATGAGCAGTTCTTC

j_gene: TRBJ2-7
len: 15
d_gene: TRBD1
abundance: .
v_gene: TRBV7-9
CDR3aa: CASSTQTGGAYEQYF
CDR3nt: TGTGCCAGCAGCACCCAGACAGGGGGCGCCTACGAGCAGTACTTC

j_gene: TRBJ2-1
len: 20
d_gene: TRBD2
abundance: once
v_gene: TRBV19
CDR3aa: CASLKSGRTSGPSSYNEQFF
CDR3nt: TGTGCCAGTTTAAAGTCGGGCAGGACTAGCGGCCCTAGCTCCTACAATGAGCAGTTCTTC